A selection of T cell receptor beta chains follows, all from one sample in a study of cytomegalovirus exposure and HLA in healthy donors. Assay used: immunoSEQ multiplex PCR; TCRdb lists only in-frame clones, some missing. The data contain approximately 150,000 clones, 60% to 80% of them seen just once; the ten biggest clones take up about 2.6%. The sequencing input was PBMCs. These TCRs come from a middle-aged woman in good health and CMV-seropositive. Each CDR3 is given with its conserved first and last residue. The order of the fields is clone size, J gene, V gene, D gene, CDR3 DNA, CDR3 protein. D genes are given only for firm matches. Rows give clone size only sometimes, using once, few, many, or a class for an expanded clone.

NA TRBJ2-1 TRBV7-2 TRBD1 TGTGCCAGCAGCCGTCGACAGGGTACCTACAATGAGCAGTTCTTC CASSRRQGTYNEQFF
NA TRBJ2-1 TRBV2 TRBD1 TGTGCCAGCAGTATGACAGGGTACAATGAGCAGTTCTTC CASSMTGYNEQFF
NA TRBJ2-1 TRBV7-2 TRBD2 TGTGCCAGCAGCTCCCCAGCGGGAGGGCCGGACAATGAGCAGTTCTTC CASSSPAGGPDNEQFF
few TRBJ2-3 TRBV27 TRBD2 TGTGCCAGCAAGGGACTAGCGGGCACAGATACGCAGTATTTT CASKGLAGTDTQYF
NA TRBJ1-2 TRBV2 NA TGTGCCAGCAGCCCCGAGTCGGAGGGCTACACCTTC CASSPESEGYTF
NA TRBJ2-2 TRBV7-2 NA TGTGCCAGCAGCTTCAGGGATTCCGGGGAGCTGTTTTTT CASSFRDSGELFF
once TRBJ2-5 TRBV23-1 TRBD2 TGCGCCAGCAGTCAACCTTCCCGCGGGGGGGCGCGAGAGACCCAGTACTTC CASSQPSRGGARETQYF
NA TRBJ2-2 TRBV12-5 TRBD2 TGTGCTAGTGGTTGGGGGGGACTAAGGAACACCGGGGAGCTGTTTTTT CASGWGGLRNTGELFF
NA TRBJ1-2 TRBV6-5 NA TGTGCCAGCAGTCCGTCCCCGACAGTTTCTATGGGCTACACCTTC CASSPSPTVSMGYTF
NA TRBJ1-1 TRBV5-6 NA TGTGCCAGCAGCTCAAAGAACAGGGATATTAACACTGAAGCTTTCTTT CASSSKNRDINTEAFF
few TRBJ2-7 TRBV29-1 TRBD1 TGCAGCGTTGCGGGGGACAGGGGACACTCCTACGAGCAGTACTTC CSVAGDRGHSYEQYF
NA TRBJ1-4 TRBV27 NA TGTGCCAGCAGTACAGGGTGGGGGAATGAAAAACTGTTTTTT CASSTGWGNEKLFF
NA TRBJ2-5 TRBV5-1 TRBD1 TGCGCCAGCAGCGCCGTTGGGACAGGGTCAGAGACCCAGTACTTC CASSAVGTGSETQYF
NA TRBJ2-5 TRBV10-1 TRBD1 TGCGCCAGCAGCGTGACAGGGTCGGAGACCCAGTACTTC CASSVTGSETQYF
NA TRBJ1-1 TRBV29-1 NA TGCAGCCTTAAGAGGGCTGGCACTGAAGCTTTCTTT CSLKRAGTEAFF
NA TRBJ2-2 TRBV4-3 TRBD1 TGCGCCAGCAGCCCAATACCGGGACAGCAGAACACCGGGGAGCTGTTTTTT CASSPIPGQQNTGELFF
NA TRBJ2-5 TRBV5-4 TRBD2 TGTGCCAGCAGCTTGGGATCGGGGGGAGAGACCCAGTACTTC CASSLGSGGETQYF
NA TRBJ1-2 TRBV6-1 TRBD1 TGTGCCAGCAGTGGTGGGACAGGGGGCTTTCGGGGCTACACCTTC CASSGGTGGFRGYTF
NA TRBJ1-2 TRBV4-1 TRBD1 TGCGCCAGCATTTCCCCGACAGGGGAGGGGGGCTACACCTTC CASISPTGEGGYTF
NA TRBJ2-1 TRBV13 TRBD2 TGTGCCAGCAGCATACGGACTAGCGGGCACAATGAGCAGTTCTTC CASSIRTSGHNEQFF
NA TRBJ2-7 TRBV6-6 NA TGTGCCAGCAGCCAGGGTTTCTACGAGCAGTACTTC CASSQGFYEQYF
NA TRBJ2-2 TRBV7-9 NA TGTGCCAGCAGCTTTGCCGGGAACACCGGGGAGCTGTTTTTT CASSFAGNTGELFF
NA TRBJ1-4 TRBV7-2 TRBD1 TGTGCCAGCAGCTTAATGGCAGGGGGCGTCACTAATGAAAAACTGTTTTTT CASSLMAGGVTNEKLFF
NA TRBJ2-6 TRBV30 NA TGTGCCTGGAGTTCGGGTAGTGGGGCCAACGTCCTGACTTTC CAWSSGSGANVLTF
NA TRBJ1-1 TRBV19 NA TGTGCCAGTAGTTGGAAGGGGTTAAGTACTGAAGCTTTCTTT CASSWKGLSTEAFF
once TRBJ1-2 TRBV10-2 TRBD1 TGCGCCACCCAGGGGGGTTCCTATGGCTACACCTTC CATQGGSYGYTF
NA TRBJ1-3 TRBV6-5 NA TGTGCCAGCAGTTACGGGGGGTCCGGAAACACCATATATTTT CASSYGGSGNTIYF
NA TRBJ2-2 TRBV27 NA TGTGCCAGCAGCCCCCTAGACGGGGAGCTGTTTTTT CASSPLDGELFF
NA TRBJ2-3 TRBV9 TRBD2 TGTGCCAGCAGCGACCCGGGGGGGAGGGCAGATACGCAGTATTTT CASSDPGGRADTQYF
NA TRBJ2-7 TRBV7-8 TRBD1 TGTGCCAGCAGAGAAAAACCGGACAGGGCCTACGAGCAGTACTTC CASREKPDRAYEQYF
NA TRBJ2-3 TRBV5-1 NA TGCGCCAGCAGCTTAGAGCTCCTAACAGATACGCAGTATTTT CASSLELLTDTQYF
NA TRBJ1-5 TRBV6-5 NA TGTGCCAGCAGTTATAGCGCGGGGAATCAGCCCCAGCATTTT CASSYSAGNQPQHF
NA TRBJ1-6 TRBV7-9 NA TGTGCCAGCAGCTATGACAGCACGAATTCACCCCTCCACTTT CASSYDSTNSPLHF
NA TRBJ1-2 TRBV16 NA TGTGCCAGCACCCCAACCTTGGGGGCCTATGGCTACACCTTC CASTPTLGAYGYTF
NA TRBJ2-3 TRBV29-1 TRBD2 TGCAGCGTTGAAGCGGACGGGGGGGCTCTAGATACGCAGTATTTT CSVEADGGALDTQYF
NA TRBJ2-3 TRBV4-2 NA TGTGCCAGCAGCCAAGGGGCTCTCCCGACAGATACGCAGTATTTT CASSQGALPTDTQYF
NA TRBJ2-1 TRBV6-5 NA TGTGCCAGCACCAAAACGGCGGGGGCGCGGGAGGAGCAGTTCTTC CASTKTAGAREEQFF
NA TRBJ2-1 TRBV7-9 TRBD1 TGTTCCAGCAGCTTAGGGTCGCTGACAGGGGGCTACAATGAGCAGTTCTTC CSSSLGSLTGGYNEQFF
NA TRBJ1-1 TRBV27 NA TGTGCCAGCAGTTTATCACCGGGAAACACTGAAGCTTTCTTT CASSLSPGNTEAFF
many TRBJ1-1 TRBV10-3 NA TGTGCCGTCCGGGGGACCCGAGAAGCTTTCTTT CAVRGTREAFF
NA TRBJ2-2 TRBV30 TRBD2 TGTGCCTGGAGTGTACCGTCTCGGGGGGGCCGGGAGCTGTTTTTT CAWSVPSRGGRELFF
NA TRBJ2-1 TRBV30 NA TGTGCCTGGAGCCGAGCGAATGAGCAGTTCTTC CAWSRANEQFF
NA TRBJ2-3 TRBV30 NA TGTGCCTGGAGTCCGACAGATACGCAGTATTTT CAWSPTDTQYF
NA TRBJ1-1 TRBV6-5 NA TGTGCCAGCAGTTACAGGAAGGGGCCCCTGAACACTGAAGCTTTCTTT CASSYRKGPLNTEAFF
NA TRBJ1-5 TRBV19 NA TGTGCCAGTAGAGAAGGGACTCAAGGGCCCCAGCATTTT CASREGTQGPQHF
once TRBJ1-1 TRBV2 NA TGTGCCAGCTCGCCGGGGGGGGCGCGGAATTTGAAGGCTTTCTTT CASSPGGARNLKAFF
NA TRBJ1-2 TRBV7-2 TRBD1 TGTGCCAGCAGCTTATTGCCAGGGGGCTATGGCTACACCTTC CASSLLPGGYGYTF
NA TRBJ2-3 TRBV6-5 TRBD1 TGTGCCAGCACCCCCCGGTGGGACAGCCCGCAGTATTTT CASTPRWDSPQYF
NA TRBJ2-1 TRBV6-1 TRBD2 TGTGCCAGCAGTGCCTCCCTAGCGGGGGGACCCAATGAGCAGTTCTTC CASSASLAGGPNEQFF
NA TRBJ2-7 TRBV25-1 NA TGTGCCAGCAGTGAGGTTGGAGGGTCCTACGAGCAGTACTTC CASSEVGGSYEQYF
NA TRBJ1-2 TRBV4-3 NA TGCGCCAGCAGCCAAGATCTGACAGTCTATGGCTACACCTTC CASSQDLTVYGYTF
NA TRBJ2-6 TRBV19 NA TGTGCCAGTAGCCCCGCAGGGGCCCACAGGGTCTCTGGGGCCAACGTCCTGACTTTC CASSPAGAHRVSGANVLTF
once TRBJ2-2 TRBV18 TRBD2 TGTGCCAGCTCACTCTCGCTAGCGGGAGTAAACACCGGGGAGCTGTTTTTT CASSLSLAGVNTGELFF
few TRBJ1-6 TRBV28 TRBD1 TGTGCCAGCAGACAGGGGAATTCACCCCTCCACTTT CASRQGNSPLHF
NA TRBJ1-5 TRBV7-2 NA TGTGCCAGCAGCGCGAAGGCGGGGGATCAGCCCCAGCATTTT CASSAKAGDQPQHF
NA TRBJ2-2 TRBV6-4 NA TGTGCCAGCAGTGACTCGACGGGGAGCACCGGGGAGCTGTTTTTT CASSDSTGSTGELFF
NA TRBJ1-1 TRBV25-1 TRBD1 TGTGCCAGCAGTGGACCGGGACAGGGGAGGACTGAAGCTTTCTTT CASSGPGQGRTEAFF
NA TRBJ1-5 TRBV10-3 TRBD1 TGTGCCATCAGCGGGGACAGGGGGCGCAATCAGCCCCAGCATTTT CAISGDRGRNQPQHF
once TRBJ2-4 TRBV5-6 TRBD2 TGTGCCAGCAGCTCTGTAGCGGGGGGGCTGACGGCCAAAAACATTCAGTACTTC CASSSVAGGLTAKNIQYF